This is a list of T cell receptor beta chains from one sample in a study of blood T cell repertoires in COVID-19. Only in-frame clones appear in the TCRdb table, and some are missing; sequencing was by immunoSEQ multiplex PCR. The table records some 80,000 clones, almost 90% of them present only once. Material: peripheral blood. The origin of the receptors is a human donor in a cohort sampled during active COVID-19. Each CDR3 is given with its conserved first and last residue. A D gene is named only where the DNA matches it firmly. Clone size appears in some rows only: once, few, many, or a class for an expanded clone.

>TRBV2|-|-|TRBJ2-3
CASFAQLSGLDTQYF
TGTGCCAGCTTTGCTCAGCTGAGCGGCTTAGATACGCAGTATTTT
>TRBV11-2|-|TRBD1|TRBJ2-7
CASSVDRAYHEQYF
TGTGCCAGCAGCGTGGACAGGGCTTACCACGAGCAGTACTTC
>TRBV18|few|TRBD2|TRBJ2-3
CASSPGLASTDTQYF
TGTGCCAGCTCACCGGGACTAGCCTCCACAGATACGCAGTATTTT
>TRBV7-8|-|-|TRBJ2-2
CASSLSRVNTGELFF
TGTGCCAGCAGCTTATCCCGAGTGAACACCGGGGAGCTGTTTTTT
>TRBV9|-|TRBD1|TRBJ1-2
CASSVDLFSDRDRDFYGYTF
TGTGCCAGCAGCGTAGACCTTTTTTCAGACCGGGACAGGGATTTTTATGGCTACACCTTC
>TRBV4-3|-|-|TRBJ2-1
CASSPRGHPYNEQFF
TGCGCCAGCAGCCCACGGGGACATCCCTACAATGAGCAGTTCTTC
>TRBV25-1|-|TRBD2|TRBJ2-7
CASSELGLAESYEQYF
TGTGCCAGCAGTGAACTTGGACTAGCGGAATCCTACGAGCAGTACTTC
>TRBV7-6|-|TRBD1|TRBJ2-3
CASSPGTGGSTDTQYF
TGTGCCAGCAGCCCAGGGACAGGGGGGAGCACAGATACGCAGTATTTT
>TRBV19|-|-|TRBJ1-5
CASSIEGGQPQHF
TGTGCCAGTAGTATAGAGGGCGGGCAGCCCCAGCATTTT
>TRBV7-6|-|TRBD1|TRBJ1-1
CASSPGTGVTNTEAFF
TGTGCCAGCAGCCCCGGGACAGGGGTGACGAACACTGAAGCTTTCTTT
>TRBV7-2|-|TRBD1|TRBJ1-3
CASSLEGQVFSGNTIYF
TGTGCCAGCAGCTTAGAAGGACAGGTCTTCTCTGGAAACACCATATATTTT
>TRBV2|-|TRBD2|TRBJ2-7
CASFSGTSGATYEQYF
TGTGCCAGCTTCTCCGGGACTAGCGGGGCTACCTACGAGCAGTACTTC
>TRBV7-9|-|TRBD1|TRBJ2-5
CASSITGGETQYF
TGTGCCAGCAGCATCACAGGGGGAGAGACCCAGTACTTC
>TRBV3-1/TRBV3-2|once|-|TRBJ2-3
CASSRRTAGTDTQYF
TGTGCCAGCAGCCGCCGGACAGCTGGCACAGATACGCAGTATTTT
>TRBV19|-|-|TRBJ1-1
CASSISGANTEAFF
TGTGCCAGTAGTATTTCAGGGGCGAACACTGAAGCTTTCTTT
>TRBV19|-|TRBD1|TRBJ1-5
CASSTQGALNQPQHF
TGTGCCAGTAGTACCCAGGGGGCTCTCAATCAGCCCCAGCATTTT
>TRBV3-1/TRBV3-2|-|TRBD1|TRBJ1-4
CASSQGTGTNGKLFF
TGTGCCAGCAGCCAAGGGACAGGGACTAATGGAAAACTGTTTTTT
>TRBV3-1/TRBV3-2|-|-|TRBJ1-4
CASSQVPFSLTNEKLFF
TGTGCCAGCAGCCAAGTTCCTTTTAGTCTGACTAATGAAAAACTGTTTTTT
>TRBV19|-|TRBD2|TRBJ2-1
CASSTSGRLSSYNEQFF
TGTGCCAGTTCCACTAGCGGGAGGTTAAGCTCCTACAATGAGCAGTTCTTC
>TRBV4-3|-|-|TRBJ2-1
CASSQAYAERPNEQFF
TGCGCCAGCAGCCAAGCGTACGCAGAGCGGCCCAATGAGCAGTTCTTC
>TRBV19|-|TRBD1|TRBJ2-7
CASSRTGTGSYEQYF
TGTGCCAGTAGCCGCACCGGGACAGGGTCCTACGAGCAGTACTTC
>TRBV28|-|-|TRBJ1-5
CAGSLAGARNQPQHF
TGTGCCGGCAGTTTAGCAGGGGCGCGGAATCAGCCCCAGCATTTT